The 20 T cell receptor beta chains listed next were all sequenced from one sample in a study of cytomegalovirus exposure and HLA in healthy donors. Use of 60 Vbeta and 13 Jbeta primers characterized the PCR. Sequencing was performed with immunoSEQ multiplex PCR; in TCRdb, only in-frame clones are kept and a portion is missing. Among roughly 200,000 clones, about four fifths were seen once, and the ten largest hold about 3%. Sequenced input: PBMCs. The receptors shown here come from a female donor in good health and CMV-seronegative.

The CDR3 coding sequence is TGTGCCAGCGGACTAGCGGGATCGAACACCGGGGAGCTGTTTTTT. Its translation: CASGLAGSNTGELFF. The chain combines TRBV15 with TRBJ2-2, with 12 nucleotides matching TRBD2. V was pared by 10 bases and J by 0 bases, with 3 bases of the junction left unmatched. The germline V gene has CDR1 LNHNV and CDR2 YYDKDF (reference sequence). The CDR3 runs to 15 residues.

This chain uses TRBV19 with TRBJ2-1; 16 bases are shared with TRBD2. Germline trimming cut 9 bases from V and 8 bases from J; bases unmatched to any gene: 7. The CDR3 has 15 residues. CDR1 is LNHDA, CDR2 SQIVND, per germline (reference sequence). In DNA, the CDR3 is TGTGCCAGCACCCCCGGGACTAGCGGGAGGGATGAGCAGTTCTTC. Protein product: CASTPGTSGRDEQFF.

This sequence joins TRBV6-1 and TRBJ2-3; 12 nucleotides line up with TRBD1. The CDR3 has 15 amino acids. Per germline, CDR1 MNHNS and CDR2 SASEGT. Losses at the gene ends were 6 bases for V and 4 bases for J; bases not matched to a gene: 5. The CDR3 DNA reads as TGTGCCAGCAGCCGGGGACAGGGGGCGGCAGATACGCAGTATTTT. Translated, it gives CASSRGQGAADTQYF.

The count of this clone is one. The CDR3: CAWSEGVGQPQHF. CDR3 nucleotides: TGTGCCTGGAGTGAAGGGGTTGGCCAGCCCCAGCATTTT. The chain carries TRBV30 and TRBJ1-5; D might be TRBD1 (5 bases). Trimming left V 1 base short and J 7 bases short, with 11 bases between. There are 13 residues in the CDR3. In germline, CDR1 is GTSNPN, CDR2 SVGIG (reference sequence). Full variable domain (outside the CDR3, taken from reference TRBV30 and TRBJ1-5): SQTIHQWPATLVQPVGSPLSLECTVEGTSNPNLYWYRQAAGRGLQLLFYSVGIGQISSEVPQNLSASRPQDRQFILSSKKLLLSDSGFYLCAWSEGVGQPQHFGDGTRLSIL.

This clone has just a few counts. The chain couples TRBV19 to TRBJ1-5; D remains unclear. The CDR3 totals 16 residues. V was clipped by 1 base and J by 7 bases, with 17 bases between them. Germline V gives CDR1 LNHDA, CDR2 SQIVND (reference sequence). For the CDR3, the DNA is TGTGCCAGTAGTATAGTGGGCCAAATCGACGGACAGCCCCAGCATTTT. Translating gives CASSIVGQIDGQPQHF.

The chain uses TRBV30 and TRBJ1-5, with a possible D match to TRBD1 (6 bases). Trimming cost V 5 bases and J 0 bases, with 20 bases left between them. Germline V CDR1 and CDR2: GTSNPN, SVGIG (reference sequence). The CDR3 is 17 residues long. The CDR3 coding sequence is TGTGCCTGGTCTTACAGGGAGATGGGATATAGCAATCAGCCCCAGCATTTT. Translating it yields CAWSYREMGYSNQPQHF.

The chain is built from TRBV4-2 and TRBJ2-3; a possible D gene is TRBD2 (6 bases). The CDR3 is made up of 15 amino acids. Between the trimmed V and J ends, which lost 1 base and 1 base, there was a span of 9 bases. CDR1 is LGHNA, CDR2 YNFKEQ, per germline. CDR3 sequence: CASSQASSGTDTQYF. DNA of the CDR3: TGTGCCAGCAGCCAAGCATCTAGCGGCACAGATACGCAGTATTTT.

On this clone: The same CDR3 can be traced to other DNA sequences in this sample. The chain joins TRBV18 to TRBJ2-2; a weak D match, TRBD1 (5 bases). Between the trimmed V and J ends, which lost 0 bases and 5 bases, there was a span of 13 bases. Germline CDR1 and CDR2: KGHSH and LQKENI. CDR3 length: 16 residues. The CDR3 region is CASSPPTDLWTGELFF. The CDR3 coding sequence is TGTGCCAGCTCACCACCGACAGACCTCTGGACCGGGGAGCTGTTTTTT.

The chain recombines TRBV2 with TRBJ2-2, with unresolved D. The ends were cut back, 3 bases at V and 9 bases at J, with 5 bases in the middle. The CDR3 sequence is 11 residues long. Germline CDR1 SNHLY, CDR2 FYNNEI. The CDR3 region is CASSESRELFF. In DNA form, the CDR3 reads TGTGCCAGCAGTGAGTCTCGGGAGCTGTTTTTT.

This clone was observed once. The V and J genes are TRBV5-1 and TRBJ1-2; 9 nucleotides match TRBD1. Germline V CDR1 and CDR2: SGHRS, YFSETQ. Trimming cost V 2 bases and J 5 bases; bases outside gene matches: 10. CDR3 size: 16 residues. Here the CDR3 reads CASSFGRDRVRYGYTF. The CDR3 DNA sequence: TGCGCCAGCAGCTTTGGTAGGGACAGGGTCCGGTATGGCTACACCTTC. The variable domain in full, with the rest retrieved from reference TRBV5-1 and TRBJ1-2, is KAGVTQTPRYLIKTRGQQVTLSCSPISGHRSVSWYQQTPGQGLQFLFEYFSETQRNKGNFPGRFSGRQFSNSRSEMNVSTLELGDSALYLCASSFGRDRVRYGYTFGSGTRLTVV.

V gene TRBV18 combines with J gene TRBJ1-2, with D possibly being TRBD1 (6 bases). V lost 5 bases to trimming and J lost 4 bases, with 17 bases between them. This CDR3 is built from 15 residues. Germline V lookup: CDR1 KGHSH, CDR2 LQKENI. Written as DNA, the CDR3 is TGTGCCAGCTCAGCACGGGACATCCCCACCTATGGCTACACCTTC. Translation: CASSARDIPTYGYTF.

This chain connects TRBV28 to TRBJ2-2, with 8 bases aligning to TRBD2. This CDR3 has 15 residues. V trimming: 5 bases; J trimming: 4 bases; junction bases outside the gene matches: 6. CDR1 is MDHEN, CDR2 SYDVKM, per germline. The CDR3 DNA follows: TGTGCCAGCAGTCTGACTAGCGCCGCCACCGGGGAGCTGTTTTTT. It encodes CASSLTSAATGELFF.

This sequence joins TRBV4-1 and TRBJ2-7, with TRBD2 matching over 7 bases. Losses at the gene ends were 2 bases for V and 5 bases for J; bases not matched to a gene: 9. CDR1 MGHRA and CDR2 YSYEKL come from the germline V gene. The CDR3 is 15 residues long. CDR3 amino acids: CASSQYELARDEQYF. Here the CDR3 DNA reads TGCGCCAGCAGCCAATACGAACTAGCGAGGGACGAGCAGTACTTC.

This chain connects TRBV7-9 to TRBJ2-3; D is unresolved. Looked up from germline, CDR1 is SEHNR and CDR2 is FQNEAQ (reference sequence). V was shortened by 2 bases and J by 2 bases, with 14 bases between the two germline ends. The CDR3 is made up of 16 amino acids. CDR3 nucleotide sequence: TGTGCCAGCAGCTTACGTGTCCAGGTTCCCACAGATACGCAGTATTTT. Its translation is CASSLRVQVPTDTQYF.

This chain links TRBV11-2 with TRBJ2-3; TRBD1 might be the D (6 bases). The V end was cut by 1 base, the J end by 5 bases, with 16 bases between. The germline V gene has CDR1 SGHAT and CDR2 FQNNGV. CDR3 size: 16 residues. The CDR3 is CASSLVGRGWVDTQYF. The CDR3 DNA reads TGTGCCAGCAGCTTAGTGGGCAGGGGTTGGGTAGATACGCAGTATTTT.

The gene calls are TRBV6-6 and TRBJ1-1, with D possibly TRBD1 on 6 matching bases. Germline V CDR1 and CDR2: MNHNY, SVGAGI (reference sequence). The length of the CDR3 is 15 residues. V shed 5 bases and J shed 0 bases, with 13 bases lying between them. The CDR3 nucleotides read TGTGCCAGCAGTACCCGGGACACCTTGAACACTGAAGCTTTCTTT. Translation: CASSTRDTLNTEAFF.

The V and J genes are TRBV30 and TRBJ2-7; TRBD1 is a possible D gene (6 bases). The germline V and J ends were trimmed by 0 bases and 6 bases, with 30 bases remaining between them. In germline, CDR1 is GTSNPN, CDR2 SVGIG (reference sequence). The CDR3 contains 19 residues. This chain's CDR3 is CAWSVRLSGVPARRFEQYF. The CDR3 region has the DNA TGTGCCTGGAGTGTACGGCTCTCAGGGGTACCGGCCAGGAGGTTCGAGCAGTACTTC. The complete variable domain, with remaining parts taken from reference TRBV30 and TRBJ2-7, reads SQTIHQWPATLVQPVGSPLSLECTVEGTSNPNLYWYRQAAGRGLQLLFYSVGIGQISSEVPQNLSASRPQDRQFILSSKKLLLSDSGFYLCAWSVRLSGVPARRFEQYFGPGTRLTVT.

This clone was detected a few times. The chain employs TRBV6-1 and TRBJ1-2; 9 nucleotides line up with TRBD1. V shed 6 bases and J 6 bases; nucleotides not matched to a gene: 8. The CDR3 extends over 14 amino acids. CDR1 and CDR2 (germline): MNHNS, SASEGT. CDR3 DNA sequence: TGTGCCAGCAGCCCCAGGACAGGGGCGGATGGCTACACCTTC. Protein: CASSPRTGADGYTF.

J is TRBJ2-3 and V is TRBV7-6; 9 nucleotides match TRBD2. The CDR3 length is 17 residues. After removal of 5 bases from V and 2 bases from J, the junction contained 11 bases not matched to a gene. Germline lookup yields CDR1 SGHVS and CDR2 FNYEAQ. The CDR3 loop is CASSPRAGLAPTDTQYF. CDR3 nucleotides: TGTGCCAGCAGCCCCAGGGCGGGACTAGCCCCCACAGATACGCAGTATTTT.

CDR3 residues: CAISVDRVSDTQYF. The CDR3 DNA is TGTGCCATCAGTGTTGACAGGGTTTCAGATACGCAGTATTTT. This rearrangement joins TRBV10-3 to TRBJ2-3; 7 bases are shared with TRBD1. This CDR3 has 14 amino acids. Germline CDR1 ENHRY, CDR2 SYGVKD. V was clipped by 4 bases and J by 4 bases; unmatched bases: 5.